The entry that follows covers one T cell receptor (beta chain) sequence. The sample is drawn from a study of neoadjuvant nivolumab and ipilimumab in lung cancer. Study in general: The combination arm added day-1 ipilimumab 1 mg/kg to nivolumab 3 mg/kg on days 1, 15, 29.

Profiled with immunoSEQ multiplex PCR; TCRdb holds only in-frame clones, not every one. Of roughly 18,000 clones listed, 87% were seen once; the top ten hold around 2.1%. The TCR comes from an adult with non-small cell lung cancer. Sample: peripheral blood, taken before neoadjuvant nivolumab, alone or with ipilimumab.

The CDR3 DNA reads TGTGCCAGCAGTGTGTACGAGCAGTACTTC. This gives the protein CASSVYEQYF. The chain recombines TRBV2 with TRBJ2-7; D call uncertain. Germline values: CDR1 SNHLY, CDR2 FYNNEI. This CDR3 is built from 10 residues. V was shortened by 4 bases and J by 4 bases, with 2 bases between the two germline ends.